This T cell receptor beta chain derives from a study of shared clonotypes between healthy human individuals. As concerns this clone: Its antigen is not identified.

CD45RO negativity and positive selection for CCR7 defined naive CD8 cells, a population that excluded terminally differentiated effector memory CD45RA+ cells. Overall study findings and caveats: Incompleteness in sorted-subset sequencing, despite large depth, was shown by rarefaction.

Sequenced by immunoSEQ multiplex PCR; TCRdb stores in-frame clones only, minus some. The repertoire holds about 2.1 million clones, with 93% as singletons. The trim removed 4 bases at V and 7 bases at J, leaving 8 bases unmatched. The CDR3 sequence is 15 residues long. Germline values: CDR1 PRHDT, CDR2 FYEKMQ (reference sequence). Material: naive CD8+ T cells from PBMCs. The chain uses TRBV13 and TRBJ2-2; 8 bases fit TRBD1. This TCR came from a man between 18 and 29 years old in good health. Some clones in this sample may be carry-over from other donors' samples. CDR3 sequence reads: CASSSPGGADGELFF. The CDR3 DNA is TGTGCCAGCAGCTCTCCAGGGGGCGCGGACGGGGAGCTGTTTTTT.